The 23 T cell receptor beta chains listed next were all sequenced from one sample in a study of spatial heterogeneity in lung cancer. Time point here: sample taken at primary tumor resection. TCRdb reprocessed the 5' RACE reads with MiXCR, giving one entry per CDR3 protein. This sample carries around 6,700 distinct CDR3 sequences, around 7% of them seen once, and the ten largest clones take roughly 80%. The input for sequencing was PBMCs, taken at surgery. These receptors were taken from a male donor with early-stage non-small cell lung cancer.

This clonotype was detected ten times or more. The V and J genes are TRBV20-1 and TRBJ2-3; 8 positions match TRBD2. CDR3 length equals 13 residues. V was clipped by 8 bases and J by 5 bases; unmatched bases: 9. Germline loops: CDR1 DFQATT, CDR2 SNEGSKA (reference sequence). The CDR3 sequence: CSPRGAGLDTQYF. The CDR3 DNA follows: TGCAGTCCGCGGGGGGCGGGTCTAGATACGCAGTATTTT.

Ten or more counts support this clonotype. The chain links TRBV28 to TRBJ1-1, with D perhaps TRBD1 (5 bases). Trimming cost V 2 bases and J 3 bases, with 7 bases left between them. The CDR3 has 13 amino acids. The germline CDR1 and CDR2 sequences are MDHEN and SYDVKM. The CDR3 region is CASSLVRDTEAFF. The CDR3 DNA is TGTGCCAGCAGTTTAGTCAGGGACACTGAAGCTTTCTTT. Filled out from reference TRBV28 and TRBJ1-1, the complete variable domain reads DVKVTQSSRYLVKRTGEKVFLECVQDMDHENMFWYRQDPGLGLRLIYFSYDVKMKEKGDIPEGYSVSREKKERFSLILESASTNQTSMYLCASSLVRDTEAFFGQGTRLTVV.

This clonotype appeared many times. The chain couples TRBV20-1 to TRBJ2-3; TRBD1 matches at 10 bases. V trimming: 6 bases; J trimming: 1 base; junction bases outside the gene matches: 4. CDR3 length equals 14 residues. The germline V gene has CDR1 DFQATT and CDR2 SNEGSKA (reference sequence). The CDR3 nucleotides are TGCAGTGCAACCGGGACAGGGGGCACAGATACGCAGTATTTT. It is translated as CSATGTGGTDTQYF.

This clonotype showed up many times. The chain is built from TRBV4-1 and TRBJ1-1; a possible D gene is TRBD1 (6 bases). Germline CDR1 MGHRA, CDR2 YSYEKL. Trimming left V 0 bases short and J 2 bases short, with 10 bases between. The CDR3 loop spans 15 amino acids. The CDR3 spells CASSQETGQNTEAFF. In DNA form, the CDR3 reads TGCGCCAGCAGCCAAGAAACAGGGCAAAACACTGAAGCTTTCTTT.

In its sample, this clonotype was seen many times. The V call is TRBV20-1, the J call TRBJ2-3; D gene ambiguous. V lost 0 bases to trimming and J lost 0 bases, with 7 bases between them. The CDR3 has 14 residues. Germline loops: CDR1 DFQATT, CDR2 SNEGSKA (reference sequence). CDR3 loop: CSARDYSSTDTQYF. CDR3 DNA: TGCAGTGCTAGAGACTACTCTAGCACAGATACGCAGTATTTT.

Worth noting for this clonotype: This may be a read error: a much more frequent sequence differs by one nucleotide. V usage is TRBV11-1 and J usage is TRBJ2-3; the match to TRBD2 covers 7 bases. Per germline, CDR1 SGHAT and CDR2 FQDESV (reference sequence). J lost 4 bases, V lost 5 bases, and 6 bases had no gene match. This CDR3 region has 14 residues. The CDR3 DNA follows: TGTGCCAGCAGCCGGAGCGGGAACTCAGATACGCAGTATTTT. Amino acids: CASSRSGNSDTQYF. Variable domain in full (rest from reference TRBV11-1 and TRBJ2-3): EAEVAQSPRYKITEKSQAVAFWCDPISGHATLYWYRQILGQGPELLVQFQDESVVDDSQLPKDRFSAERLKGVDSTLKIQPAELGDSAMYLCASSRSGNSDTQYFGPGTRLTVL.

In its sample, this clonotype was seen a few times. V usage is TRBV6-5 and J usage is TRBJ2-5; 9 bases align to TRBD2. The V and J ends lost 6 bases and 3 bases, in that order; junction bases with no gene match: 8. The CDR3 totals 15 residues. Germline CDR1 is MNHEY and CDR2 is SVGAGI. The CDR3, as DNA: TGTGCCAGCAGCCACAATAGCGGGGGAAAAGAGACCCAGTACTTC. Encoded protein: CASSHNSGGKETQYF.

This clonotype was observed many times. A much more abundant neighbour one base away suggests this may be a read error. The V and J genes are TRBV28 and TRBJ2-7, with D unresolved. The CDR3 runs to 12 residues. Per germline, CDR1 MDHEN and CDR2 SYDVKM. CDR3 sequence reads: CASSLIGDEQHF. The CDR3 region has the DNA TGTGCCAGCAGTTTAATCGGAGACGAGCAGCACTTC. Using reference TRBV28 and TRBJ2-7 for the parts outside the CDR3, the full variable domain is DVKVTQSSRYLVKRTGEKVFLECVQDMDHENMFWYRQDPGLGLRLIYFSYDVKMKEKGDIPEGYSVSREKKERFSLILESASTNQTSMYLCASSLIGDEQHFGPGTRLTVT.

This clonotype was found many times. This chain links TRBV3-1 with TRBJ1-2; TRBD1 matches 9 bases. With V trimmed by 2 bases and J by 8 bases, 6 bases remained unmatched. CDR3 length: 14 amino acids. Germline V gene lookup returns CDR1 LGHDT and CDR2 YNNKEL (reference sequence). The CDR3 DNA follows: TGTGCCAGCAGCCAAATCCGGGACAGGGAAGGCTACACCTTC. Protein sequence: CASSQIRDREGYTF.

The V call is TRBV7-3, the J call TRBJ2-1, with 9 bases fitting TRBD2. Unmatched junction bases numbered 7, after V lost 3 bases and J lost 4 bases. The CDR3 loop spans 16 amino acids. The germline V gene has CDR1 SGHTA and CDR2 FQGTGA. The CDR3 protein is CASSFHQAGGYNEQFF. The DNA of the CDR3 is TGTGCCAGCAGCTTCCACCAAGCGGGGGGATACAATGAGCAGTTCTTC.

This clonotype has ten or more counts. The chain combines TRBV27 with TRBJ1-5; no reliable D call. With 6 bases removed from V and 4 bases from J, the gap between germline ends came to 10 bases. Per the germline V gene, CDR1 is MNHEY and CDR2 is SMNVEV (reference sequence). There are 13 residues in the CDR3. This CDR3 is CASRTDTNQPQHF. The CDR3 DNA reads as TGTGCCAGCAGAACCGACACAAATCAGCCCCAGCATTTT.

This clonotype was observed many times. This chain joins TRBV30 and TRBJ2-3; TRBD1 agrees at 8 bases. Germline V gene lookup returns CDR1 GTSNPN and CDR2 SVGIG (reference sequence). The CDR3 spans 14 residues. V trimming: 4 bases; J trimming: 1 base; junction bases outside the gene matches: 4. CDR3 DNA sequence: TGTGCCTGGATCCCGGGACAGGGCACAGATACGCAGTATTTT. Residues: CAWIPGQGTDTQYF.

Ten or more counts support this clonotype. The chain joins TRBV6-5 to TRBJ2-3; 7 bases fit TRBD2. V gave up 6 bases and J gave up 8 bases; unmatched junction bases: 5. CDR1 MNHEY and CDR2 SVGAGI come from the germline V gene. The CDR3 consists of 12 residues. The CDR3 region has the DNA TGTGCCAGCAGCCTGGGGGGGGGTACGCAGTATTTT. Translated: CASSLGGGTQYF.

This clonotype has ten or more counts. The V gene is TRBV24-1, the J gene TRBJ1-2; TRBD1 is a possible D gene (6 bases). Per the germline V gene, CDR1 is KGHDR and CDR2 is SFDVKD. The CDR3 runs 16 residues. Trimming removed 4 bases from V and 2 bases from J, with 16 bases in between. CDR3 sequence: CATSESQGHQNYGYTF. The CDR3, as DNA: TGTGCCACCAGTGAGTCACAGGGACACCAAAACTATGGCTACACCTTC.

Many counts were recorded for this clonotype. The rearrangement links TRBV20-1 to TRBJ1-6; 9 bases map to TRBD1. The junction had 8 bases not matched to a gene; V was cut back by 6 bases and J by 8 bases. CDR3 length: 14 amino acids. Germline CDR1 and CDR2: DFQATT and SNEGSKA (reference sequence). The DNA of the CDR3 is TGCAGTGCCGTCACGGGACAGGGATATTCACCCCTCCACTTT. The encoded protein is CSAVTGQGYSPLHF.

V usage is TRBV20-1 and J usage is TRBJ2-5; 9 bases align to TRBD1. This CDR3 contains 16 residues. With V trimmed by 3 bases and J by 5 bases, 13 bases remained unmatched. Germline CDR1 reads DFQATT; CDR2 reads SNEGSKA (reference sequence). This CDR3 is CSASPSTGGGSETQYF. The CDR3 DNA reads as TGCAGTGCTAGCCCGTCTACAGGGGGCGGTTCGGAGACCCAGTACTTC.

By share, this clonotype ranks as large. The chain couples TRBV30 to TRBJ2-2, with 7 bases that match TRBD2. Germline CDR1 and CDR2: GTSNPN and SVGIG (reference sequence). The length of the CDR3 is 14 residues. J was trimmed by 2 bases and V by 3 bases; bases with no gene match: 3. CDR3 sequence reads: CAWSASGNTGELFF. The CDR3 DNA reads as TGTGCCTGGAGCGCTAGCGGTAACACCGGGGAGCTGTTTTTT.

For the CDR3, the DNA is TGCGCCAGCAGTGAGTCGACACAGGGACAATATGGCTACACCTTC. Its translation is CASSESTQGQYGYTF. The chain combines TRBV10-1 with TRBJ1-2, with a tentative D call TRBD1 (6 bases). Germline CDR1 WNHNN, CDR2 SYGVQD (reference sequence). The V end was cut by 0 bases, the J end by 5 bases, with 13 bases between. This CDR3 is built from 15 residues.

With regard to this clonotype: A clone one base away is much larger, so this may be a read error. The chain couples TRBV5-1 to TRBJ2-5; D remains ambiguous. V was cut by 0 bases and J by 3 bases, with 12 bases left in between. The CDR3 covers 15 residues. From germline, CDR1 is SGHRS and CDR2 YFSETQ. CDR3 sequence: CASSLANQTEETQYF. CDR3 sequence (DNA): TGCGCCAGCAGCTTGGCCAATCAGACCGAAGAGACCCAGTACTTC.

This clonotype was observed a few times. The J gene is TRBJ2-1, the V gene TRBV7-8; either TRBD1 or TRBD2 may supply D (5 bases each). The CDR3 contains 16 residues. Germline V gene sequence: CDR1 SGHVS, CDR2 FQNEAQ. Deletions cut 5 bases from V and 5 bases from J, with 19 bases between. In nucleotides, the CDR3 is TGTGCCAGCAGCCCACGCCCGGGACCCCCTGACAATGAGCAGTTCTTC. As protein: CASSPRPGPPDNEQFF.

This clonotype came up many times. This sequence joins TRBV28 and TRBJ1-1; TRBD1 matches at 9 bases. Germline V lookup: CDR1 MDHEN, CDR2 SYDVKM. The CDR3 runs to 15 residues. Trimming at V came to 5 bases and at J to 3 bases, leaving 7 bases not matched to a gene. CDR3 sequence: CASSLPDRGDTEAFF. In nucleotides, the CDR3 is TGTGCCAGCAGTCTCCCCGACAGGGGGGACACTGAAGCTTTCTTT.

This clonotype has ten or more counts. V and J are TRBV5-6 and TRBJ2-3; D uncertain. Deletions cut 0 bases from V and 3 bases from J, with 5 bases between. This CDR3 contains 13 residues. The germline gives CDR1 SGHDT, CDR2 YYEEEE. The CDR3 DNA is TGTGCCAGCAGCTTGGGAGCGACAGATACGCAGTATTTT. It encodes CASSLGATDTQYF. The full variable domain, with the rest looked up from reference TRBV5-6 and TRBJ2-3, is DAGVTQSPTHLIKTRGQQVTLRCSPKSGHDTVSWYQQALGQGPQFIFQYYEEEERQRGNFPDRFSGHQFPNYSSELNVNALLLGDSALYLCASSLGATDTQYFGPGTRLTVL.

The sample holds many counts of this clonotype. One end of the junction fails to match germline, which may point to a read error. The chain recombines TRBV24-1 with TRBJ2-3; 8 bases match TRBD1. Germline CDR1 and CDR2: KGHDR and SFDVKD. This CDR3 is 13 amino acids long. CDR3 sequence reads: CATTPGGTDTQYF. The CDR3 bases are TGTGCCACCACACCAGGGGGCACGGATACGCAGTATTTT.